A single sample is the source of the 24 T cell receptor beta chains below, sequenced in a study of cytotoxic CD8 clonotypes in ibrutinib-treated CLL. Libraries were prepared by immunoSEQ multiplex PCR; TCRdb keeps only in-frame clonotypes and omits some of them. The sample consists of tens of thousands of clones, 50% to 75% of them appearing once. The material sequenced was PBMCs, taken after 24 months of ibrutinib treatment. These receptors all stem from a human donor with chronic lymphocytic leukemia.

This chain connects TRBV9 to TRBJ2-3, with D unresolved. Between the trimmed V and J ends, which lost 4 bases and 3 bases, there was a span of 9 bases. The CDR3 is 13 amino acids. Germline V lookup: CDR1 SGDLS, CDR2 YYNGEE. The CDR3 here is CASSTDPTDTQYF. CDR3 DNA: TGTGCCAGCAGCACCGATCCAACAGATACGCAGTATTTT.

The chain employs TRBV15 and TRBJ1-6; D is perhaps TRBD1 (6 bases). V was trimmed by 0 bases and J by 9 bases, leaving 15 bases between them. The germline gives CDR1 LNHNV, CDR2 YYDKDF (reference sequence). The CDR3 length is 16 residues. CDR3 in amino acids: CATSRDMGAFGSPLHF. The CDR3 DNA follows: TGTGCCACCAGCAGAGACATGGGGGCGTTCGGTTCACCCCTCCACTTT.

V usage is TRBV30 and J usage is TRBJ1-2, with 9 bases matching TRBD1. The J segment lost 6 bases and the V segment lost 4 bases, leaving 9 bases of the junction unmatched. Germline CDR1 GTSNPN, CDR2 SVGIG (reference sequence). This CDR3 has 14 amino acids. The CDR3 spells CAWNRDRVKNGYTF. The CDR3 coding sequence is TGTGCCTGGAACCGGGACAGGGTGAAAAATGGCTACACCTTC. Using reference TRBV30 and TRBJ1-2 for the parts outside the CDR3, the full variable domain is SQTIHQWPATLVQPVGSPLSLECTVEGTSNPNLYWYRQAAGRGLQLLFYSVGIGQISSEVPQNLSASRPQDRQFILSSKKLLLSDSGFYLCAWNRDRVKNGYTFGSGTRLTVV.

The V and J genes are TRBV9 and TRBJ2-5, with 9 nucleotides matching TRBD1. With V trimmed by 1 base and J by 5 bases, 9 bases remained unmatched. CDR1 is SGDLS, CDR2 YYNGEE, per germline. CDR3 length equals 16 residues. CDR3 coding DNA: TGTGCCAGCAGCGTATGGGGGACAGGGTTACCCGAGACCCAGTACTTC. Its translation is CASSVWGTGLPETQYF.

As for this clone: Other DNA sequences within the sample encode an identical CDR3. The rearrangement uses TRBV6-1 and TRBJ2-7; 9 positions match TRBD1. Germline V gene data show CDR1 as MNHNS and CDR2 as SASEGT. CDR3 length: 13 amino acids. Germline trimming cut 6 bases from V and 6 bases from J; bases unmatched to any gene: 6. CDR3: CASRDRGRGEQYF. Here the CDR3 DNA reads TGTGCCAGCAGAGACAGGGGGAGAGGCGAGCAGTACTTC.

By sample share, this clone is medium-sized. This rearrangement joins TRBV4-1 to TRBJ2-2; a possible D gene is TRBD1 (6 bases). Germline values: CDR1 MGHRA, CDR2 YSYEKL. This CDR3 has 15 amino acids. Trimming left V 5 bases short and J 5 bases short, with 15 bases between. The DNA for the CDR3 is TGCGCCAGCAGCACCAGGGCAGGGGTAACCGGGGAGCTGTTTTTT. This translates into CASSTRAGVTGELFF.

The rearrangement uses TRBV5-1 and TRBJ1-6; D gene ambiguous. V was trimmed by 0 bases and J by 8 bases, leaving 9 bases between them. The CDR3 has 14 amino acids. Germline lookup yields CDR1 SGHRS and CDR2 YFSETQ. Here the CDR3 reads CASSLGVGDSPLHF. The CDR3 DNA sequence: TGCGCCAGCAGCTTGGGGGTTGGGGATTCACCCCTCCACTTT.

The CDR3 spells CASGLQGLDNNEQFF. CDR3 sequence (DNA): TGTGCTAGTGGTTTGCAGGGACTAGATAACAATGAGCAGTTCTTC. V gene TRBV12-5 combines with J gene TRBJ2-1; TRBD2 matches 8 bases. The germline gives CDR1 LGHNT, CDR2 FRNRAP. V lost 2 bases to trimming and J lost 5 bases; unmatched junction nucleotides: 5. This CDR3 spans 15 amino acids.

This chain joins TRBV30 and TRBJ2-3; 8 nucleotides line up with TRBD2. The CDR3 spans 13 residues. The V gene end was trimmed by 2 bases and the J gene end by 5 bases; junction bases not matched to a gene: 3. Germline CDR1 GTSNPN, CDR2 SVGIG (reference sequence). The CDR3 DNA follows: TGTGCCTGGAGTAGCGGGGGCAGAGATACGCAGTATTTT. This codes for CAWSSGGRDTQYF.

The sample holds a few counts of this clone. This sequence joins TRBV28 and TRBJ2-7; TRBD1 agrees at 10 bases. CDR1 and CDR2 (germline): MDHEN, SYDVKM. This CDR3 has 15 amino acids. J was trimmed by 4 bases and V by 4 bases; bases with no gene match: 7. CDR3 sequence (DNA): TGTGCCAGCAGTTCCTTGAGGACAGGGGGATACGAGCAGTACTTC. As protein: CASSSLRTGGYEQYF.

By proportion, this clone is medium-sized. V and J are TRBV2 and TRBJ1-1; D call uncertain. This CDR3 spans 11 amino acids. V was pared by 1 base and J by 8 bases, with 5 bases between. The germline gives CDR1 SNHLY, CDR2 FYNNEI. Written as DNA, the CDR3 is TGTGCCAGCAGTGAAGTTAGGGAAGCTTTCTTT. It yields the protein CASSEVREAFF.

This clone was recorded many times. The chain carries TRBV7-9 and TRBJ2-7; 9 bases are shared with TRBD2. The CDR3 contains 16 residues. The trim removed 2 bases at V and 0 bases at J, leaving 5 bases unmatched. From germline, CDR1 is SEHNR and CDR2 FQNEAQ (reference sequence). CDR3 residues: CASSLTSGWSSYEQYF. In DNA form, the CDR3 reads TGTGCCAGCAGCTTAACTAGCGGGTGGAGCTCCTACGAGCAGTACTTC.

The genes are TRBV6-5 and TRBJ2-5; D remains ambiguous. This CDR3 region has 15 residues. Germline V gives CDR1 MNHEY, CDR2 SVGAGI. V was pared by 3 bases and J by 5 bases, with 16 bases between. CDR3 region: CASSYRSVKMETQYF. CDR3 nucleotide sequence: TGTGCCAGCAGTTATCGCTCAGTCAAGATGGAGACCCAGTACTTC.

The chain carries TRBV30 and TRBJ1-6, with D tentatively TRBD1 (6 bases). The CDR3 is 14 amino acids. CDR1 is GTSNPN, CDR2 SVGIG, per germline (reference sequence). Trimming took 3 bases from V and 7 from J, leaving 13 bases between them. The CDR3 sequence: CAWSDRTVNSPLHF. CDR3 sequence (DNA): TGTGCCTGGAGCGACAGGACCGTCAATTCACCCCTCCACTTT.

The V and J genes are TRBV5-1 and TRBJ1-1; D ambiguous. Germline CDR1 is SGHRS and CDR2 is YFSETQ. CDR3 size: 13 residues. Trimming cost V 4 bases and J 1 base, with 8 bases left between them. The CDR3 here is CASSVRPNTEAFF. The CDR3 DNA reads TGCGCCAGCAGCGTCCGGCCGAACACTGAAGCTTTCTTT.

J is TRBJ2-7 and V is TRBV5-5; D is unclear. Trimming removed 4 bases at V and 1 base at J, with 15 bases between. Looked up from germline, CDR1 is SGHKS and CDR2 is YYEKEE (reference sequence). The CDR3 length is 15 residues. The CDR3 here is CASSLRPSDSYEQYF. The CDR3 coding sequence is TGTGCCAGCAGCCTGCGACCCTCCGATTCCTACGAGCAGTACTTC.

The chain employs TRBV7-9 and TRBJ2-7; possibly TRBD1 for D (6 bases). The CDR3 has 17 residues. Trimming left V 2 bases short and J 0 bases short, with 17 bases between. The germline V gene has CDR1 SEHNR and CDR2 FQNEAQ (reference sequence). The CDR3 bases are TGTGCCAGCAGCTTATTATCGCCGGACAGCAGCTCCTACGAGCAGTACTTC. Its translation: CASSLLSPDSSSYEQYF.

V gene TRBV4-1 combines with J gene TRBJ1-5, with D maybe TRBD1 (5 bases). V was trimmed by 5 bases and J by 3 bases, leaving 17 bases between them. Germline V lookup: CDR1 MGHRA, CDR2 YSYEKL. The CDR3 is 16 residues long. This CDR3 is CASSLHNQDINQPQHF. The CDR3, as DNA: TGCGCCAGCAGCTTGCACAACCAGGACATCAATCAGCCCCAGCATTTT.

This sequence joins TRBV6-1 and TRBJ2-5; 12 nucleotides align to TRBD2. Looked up from germline, CDR1 is MNHNS and CDR2 is SASEGT. J gave up 7 bases and V 5 bases, and 5 bases lay outside the gene matches. This CDR3 is 14 amino acids long. CDR3 nucleotides: TGTGCCAGCAGTAAGACTAGCGGGGGAGGGACCCAGTACTTC. Translated: CASSKTSGGGTQYF.

The chain recombines TRBV5-1 with TRBJ2-7; D is unclear. Trimming pared 5 bases from V and 7 bases from J, leaving 13 bases between. CDR1 is SGHRS, CDR2 YFSETQ, per germline. The CDR3 sequence is 12 residues long. The CDR3 loop reads CASRSPLGEQYF. CDR3 nucleotides: TGCGCCAGCAGGTCCCCCTTGGGGGAGCAGTACTTC.

The V and J genes are TRBV18 and TRBJ2-2; the D gene is possibly TRBD1 (6 bases). The germline gives CDR1 KGHSH, CDR2 LQKENI. There are 18 residues in the CDR3. Trimming took off 2 bases at V and 3 bases at J, with 19 bases between the two ends. In DNA, the CDR3 is TGTGCCAGCTCACCATCACAGGGCCGCCTTCCGTACACCGGGGAGCTGTTTTTT. It yields the protein CASSPSQGRLPYTGELFF.

This clone has more than one count but fewer than ten. The chain employs TRBV5-1 and TRBJ2-7; D may be TRBD1 (5 bases). Germline CDR1 is SGHRS and CDR2 is YFSETQ. The CDR3 totals 15 residues. V dropped 4 bases and J dropped 6 bases, with 20 bases sitting between them. The CDR3 here is CASSLVGREDGEQYF. The CDR3, as DNA: TGCGCCAGCAGCCTCGTTGGCAGGGAAGACGGCGAGCAGTACTTC.

The chain couples TRBV7-2 to TRBJ1-3; tentatively, D is TRBD1 (5 bases). The CDR3 is made up of 14 amino acids. Germline values: CDR1 SGHTA, CDR2 FQGNSA. Trimming took 5 bases from V and 4 from J, leaving 12 bases between them. In nucleotides, the CDR3 is TGTGCCAGCAGCCCATGGGGGGTCGGAAACACCATATATTTT. As protein: CASSPWGVGNTIYF.

The chain is built from TRBV19 and TRBJ2-3; D not certain. CDR1 is LNHDA, CDR2 SQIVND, per germline (reference sequence). V lost 7 bases and J 4 bases, leaving 15 bases between the germline ends. The CDR3 runs to 14 residues. CDR3 region: CASKVGLRSDTQYF. DNA of the CDR3: TGTGCCAGTAAGGTGGGCTTGAGGTCAGATACGCAGTATTTT.